These T cell receptor beta chains were read from a single sample in a study of response to subunit inactivated influenza vaccine. TCRdb ran MiXCR on the RT-PCR reads and lists one entry per CDR3 protein. There are around 530,000 distinct CDR3 sequences in the sample; 12% occur only once, and roughly a tenth lies in the top ten. The material sequenced was PBMCs from blood, taken on the day of vaccination. These receptors were collected from a man aged 45-65 years who received an inactivated influenza vaccine. Both conserved end residues are part of each CDR3. The order of the fields is V gene, J gene, clone size, D gene, CDR3 DNA, CDR3 protein. A D gene is named only where the DNA matches it firmly. Clone size is shown for a subset of rows, as once, few, many or a class of expanded clone.

v_gene: TRBV12-3/TRBV12-4
j_gene: TRBJ1-2
abundance: .
d_gene: .
CDR3nt: TGTGCCAGCAAACCCCAAGCGGGGGGCTACACCTTC
CDR3aa: CASKPQAGGYTF

v_gene: TRBV29-1
j_gene: TRBJ2-7
abundance: .
d_gene: TRBD1
CDR3nt: TGCAGCGTTAAACAGGGGTCGCACGAGCAGTACTTC
CDR3aa: CSVKQGSHEQYF

v_gene: TRBV20-1
j_gene: TRBJ2-1
abundance: .
d_gene: TRBD2
CDR3nt: TGCAGTGCTAGTCGAGAAGCGGGAGGGCCTGTTGAGCAGTTCTTC
CDR3aa: CSASREAGGPVEQFF

v_gene: TRBV15
j_gene: TRBJ2-7
abundance: few
d_gene: .
CDR3nt: TGTGCCACCAGCAGAGATCGCCTTTATTACGAGCAGTACTTC
CDR3aa: CATSRDRLYYEQYF

v_gene: TRBV10-3
j_gene: TRBJ2-7
abundance: .
d_gene: .
CDR3nt: TGTGCCATCAGTGTCGGTCAGGGCCCCTACGAGCAGTACTTC
CDR3aa: CAISVGQGPYEQYF

v_gene: TRBV7-9
j_gene: TRBJ2-1
abundance: few
d_gene: TRBD2
CDR3nt: TGTGCCAGCAGCTTGAGGAGGGCTAGCGGGAACAATGAGCAGTTCTTC
CDR3aa: CASSLRRASGNNEQFF

v_gene: TRBV7-2
j_gene: TRBJ1-4
abundance: few
d_gene: TRBD1
CDR3nt: TGTGCCAGCAGCACGACAGGGGGCATAGGGGAAAAACTGTTTTTT
CDR3aa: CASSTTGGIGEKLFF

v_gene: TRBV5-6
j_gene: TRBJ1-1
abundance: .
d_gene: TRBD1
CDR3nt: TGTGCCAGCAGCTATAGGGACAGGGGACCGAACACTGAAGCTTTCTTT
CDR3aa: CASSYRDRGPNTEAFF

v_gene: TRBV9
j_gene: TRBJ2-2
abundance: .
d_gene: .
CDR3nt: TGTGCCAGCAGCGTCCCAGCGGAGGGGGGGACCGGGGAGCTGTTTTTT
CDR3aa: CASSVPAEGGTGELFF

v_gene: TRBV18
j_gene: TRBJ2-7
abundance: .
d_gene: TRBD1
CDR3nt: TGTGCCAGCGCAGACAGGGCCTACGAGCAGTACTTC
CDR3aa: CASADRAYEQYF

v_gene: TRBV12-3/TRBV12-4
j_gene: TRBJ2-6
abundance: .
d_gene: TRBD1
CDR3nt: TGTGCCAGCAGCCCCTCCACAGGGGGAGAGGGGGCCAACGTCCTGACTTTC
CDR3aa: CASSPSTGGEGANVLTF

v_gene: TRBV7-9
j_gene: TRBJ1-2
abundance: many
d_gene: TRBD1
CDR3nt: TGTGCCAGCAGTCGGACAGGGGGTAACTATGGCTACACCTTC
CDR3aa: CASSRTGGNYGYTF

v_gene: TRBV10-3
j_gene: TRBJ2-3
abundance: few
d_gene: .
CDR3nt: TGTGCCATCAGTGACCCGATGGGTCCGACAGATACGCAGTATTTT
CDR3aa: CAISDPMGPTDTQYF

v_gene: TRBV12-3/TRBV12-4
j_gene: TRBJ1-6
abundance: many
d_gene: TRBD1
CDR3nt: TGTGCCAGCAGAGGGGACAGGGGAATCGGGAATTCACCCCTCCACTTT
CDR3aa: CASRGDRGIGNSPLHF

v_gene: TRBV5-1
j_gene: TRBJ2-7
abundance: .
d_gene: .
CDR3nt: TGCGCCAGCAGCTTTCAGGGAACTAGCTCCTACGAGCAGTACTTC
CDR3aa: CASSFQGTSSYEQYF

v_gene: TRBV12-3/TRBV12-4
j_gene: TRBJ1-5
abundance: few
d_gene: TRBD1
CDR3nt: TGTGCCAGCAGTTTGGCGGGACAGGGGGCGAGTCAGCCCCAGCATTTT
CDR3aa: CASSLAGQGASQPQHF

v_gene: TRBV5-1
j_gene: TRBJ2-2
abundance: few
d_gene: TRBD1
CDR3nt: TGCGCCAGCAGCTTGGAACAGGGGGTAGTCGCCGGGGAGCTGTTTTTT
CDR3aa: CASSLEQGVVAGELFF

v_gene: TRBV7-2
j_gene: TRBJ2-5
abundance: many
d_gene: TRBD2
CDR3nt: TGTGCCAGCAGCTTCGCCGGGACTAGCGTAGAGACCCAGTACTTC
CDR3aa: CASSFAGTSVETQYF

v_gene: TRBV5-1
j_gene: TRBJ2-1
abundance: many
d_gene: TRBD2
CDR3nt: TGCGCCAGCAGATTGGCGGGGGAACCCGCGAGCTCCTACAATGAGCAGTTCTTC
CDR3aa: CASRLAGEPASSYNEQFF

v_gene: TRBV27
j_gene: TRBJ2-1
abundance: .
d_gene: TRBD1
CDR3nt: TGTGCCAGCACCCGGGACAGACATAACAATGAGCAGTTCTTC
CDR3aa: CASTRDRHNNEQFF

v_gene: TRBV7-2
j_gene: TRBJ1-1
abundance: many
d_gene: .
CDR3nt: TGTGCCAGCAGCTCGATAACAGGGATGATACTAATGGAGGCTTTCTTT
CDR3aa: CASSSITGMILMEAFF

v_gene: TRBV20-1
j_gene: TRBJ2-1
abundance: .
d_gene: TRBD2
CDR3nt: TGCAGTGCTAGAGTCAGCGGGGGCCCCAATGAGCAGTTCTTC
CDR3aa: CSARVSGGPNEQFF

v_gene: TRBV4-3
j_gene: TRBJ2-7
abundance: many
d_gene: TRBD2
CDR3nt: TGCGCCAGCAGCCAAGATATTAGCGGGGGGGGTTACGAGCAGTACTTC
CDR3aa: CASSQDISGGGYEQYF